Below, 14 T cell receptor beta chains from the same sample are listed, as sequenced in a study of cytomegalovirus exposure and HLA in healthy donors. PCR amplification relied on 60 Vbeta primers (plus 13 Jbeta primers). Some clones are missing from TCRdb's copy, which holds only in-frame ones; the method was immunoSEQ multiplex PCR. The table lists about 89,000 clones, around 76% of them singletons. Sequencing was performed on PBMCs. All receptors derive from a man younger than 40 in good health and CMV-seropositive.

This rearrangement joins TRBV7-3 to TRBJ2-2, with TRBD1 identical over 8 bases. With V trimmed by 1 base and J by 1 base, 8 bases remained unmatched. Germline assignment: CDR1 SGHTA and CDR2 FQGTGA. The CDR3 consists of 18 residues. CDR3 coding DNA: TGTGCCAGCAGCTTAAGAGCTTTCGGGACAGGGAACACCGGGGAGCTGTTTTTT. This sequence encodes CASSLRAFGTGNTGELFF. The complete variable domain, with remaining parts taken from reference TRBV7-3 and TRBJ2-2, reads GAGVSQTPSNKVTEKGKYVELRCDPISGHTALYWYRQSLGQGPEFLIYFQGTGAADDSGLPNDRFFAVRPEGSVSTLKIQRTERGDSAVYLCASSLRAFGTGNTGELFFGEGSRLTVL.

This clone was detected only once. The chain couples TRBV6-1 to TRBJ2-2; 9 nucleotides match TRBD2. In germline, CDR1 is MNHNS, CDR2 SASEGT. The CDR3 extends over 18 amino acids. Trimming took 2 bases from V and 7 from J; bases not matched to a gene: 14. CDR3 DNA: TGTGCCAGCAGTGAATTCCCCACCGAAGCGGGGGGTGTCGGGGAGCTGTTTTTT. This gives the protein CASSEFPTEAGGVGELFF.

The chain links TRBV7-7 to TRBJ2-1, with 12 bases identical to TRBD2. The CDR3 sequence is 21 residues long. Germline V gene sequence: CDR1 SSHAT, CDR2 FNYEAQ (reference sequence). V lost 3 bases and J lost 0; bases outside the gene matches: 15. The CDR3 sequence is CASSFGPKTTSGGSSYNEQFF. DNA for the CDR3: TGTGCCAGCAGCTTCGGCCCAAAGACTACTAGCGGGGGGAGCTCCTACAATGAGCAGTTCTTC.

This clone came up a few times. This chain connects TRBV11-2 to TRBJ2-3; D unresolved. From germline, CDR1 is SGHAT and CDR2 FQNNGV. Trimming removed 3 bases from V and 1 base from J, with 8 bases in between. This CDR3 is built from 14 residues. The CDR3: CASSFNTGTDTQYF. Here the CDR3 DNA reads TGTGCCAGCAGCTTTAACACCGGCACAGATACGCAGTATTTT.

This clone is a singleton in its sample. The J gene is TRBJ1-2, the V gene TRBV18; 7 positions agree with TRBD1. Germline CDR1 and CDR2: KGHSH and LQKENI. The V segment lost 2 bases and the J segment 5 bases; nucleotides outside the gene matches: 8. This CDR3 spans 15 amino acids. The CDR3 region is CASSPENNRGYGYTF. The DNA for the CDR3 is TGTGCCAGCTCACCAGAGAACAACAGGGGTTATGGCTACACCTTC.

The V call is TRBV27, the J call TRBJ2-2; the match to TRBD2 covers 11 bases. Germline V CDR1 and CDR2: MNHEY, SMNVEV (reference sequence). The junction had 3 bases not matched to a gene; V was cut back by 5 bases and J by 1 base. The CDR3 sequence is 16 residues long. CDR3 DNA: TGTGCCAGCAGTCAACTAGCGGGGGAGAACACCGGGGAGCTGTTTTTT. This codes for CASSQLAGENTGELFF.

The CDR3 region is CASKAPTPAMRIYPYEQYF. CDR3 nucleotide sequence: TGTGCCAGCAAGGCCCCCACACCAGCAATGAGGATCTACCCCTACGAGCAGTACTTC. The genes are TRBV5-8 and TRBJ2-7; no clear D. CDR1 is SGHTS, CDR2 YDEGEE, per germline. The CDR3 contains 19 residues. V shed 6 bases and J shed 2 bases, with 30 bases lying between them.

This clone was observed a single time. This chain connects TRBV5-1 to TRBJ2-2, with D possibly TRBD1 on 6 matching bases. V dropped 4 bases and J dropped 7 bases, with 17 bases sitting between them. CDR1 and CDR2 (germline): SGHRS, YFSETQ. The CDR3 extends over 15 amino acids. CDR3 bases: TGCGCCAGCAGCCTCGGTGACAGGTCCGGCGGGGAGCTGTTTTTT. It is translated as CASSLGDRSGGELFF. Together with reference TRBV5-1 and TRBJ2-2, the CDR3 gives the full variable domain: KAGVTQTPRYLIKTRGQQVTLSCSPISGHRSVSWYQQTPGQGLQFLFEYFSETQRNKGNFPGRFSGRQFSNSRSEMNVSTLELGDSALYLCASSLGDRSGGELFFGEGSRLTVL.

This clone was seen many times. The chain links TRBV4-1 to TRBJ1-2; TRBD1 matches at 7 bases. There are 19 residues in the CDR3. Per the germline V gene, CDR1 is MGHRA and CDR2 is YSYEKL. The trim removed 3 bases at V and 7 bases at J, leaving 23 bases unmatched. For the CDR3, the DNA is TGCGCCAGCAGCCAGTTTCCCCCGGGACAGTTGTTTTTTCTGAGTGGCTACACCTTC. Protein sequence: CASSQFPPGQLFFLSGYTF.

The chain employs TRBV4-2 and TRBJ2-1; 11 bases match TRBD2. V was pared by 1 base and J by 7 bases, with 6 bases of the junction left unmatched. This CDR3 contains 16 residues. From germline, CDR1 is LGHNA and CDR2 YNFKEQ. DNA of the CDR3: TGTGCCAGCAGCCAAGTCGCTAGCGGGGGGTCTAATGAGCAGTTCTTC. Translated, it gives CASSQVASGGSNEQFF.

In regard to this clone: One end of the junction is discordant with germline, which a read error may explain. This chain links TRBV7-9 with TRBJ2-7, with 12 nucleotides matching TRBD1. Germline V CDR1 and CDR2: SEHNR, FQNEAQ (reference sequence). This CDR3 has 14 amino acids. The CDR3: CSSSPGTGGAEQYF. The CDR3 DNA reads as TGTTCCAGCAGCCCCGGGACAGGGGGCGCCGAGCAGTACTTC.

The V call is TRBV10-2, the J call TRBJ2-1; 11 bases align to TRBD2. With V trimmed by 1 base and J by 7 bases, 3 bases remained unmatched. Germline V gene data show CDR1 as WSHSY and CDR2 as SAAADI. There are 15 residues in the CDR3. As DNA, the CDR3 is TGCGCCAGCAGTGAGTGGCTAGCGGGGGGAAATGAGCAGTTCTTC. This sequence encodes CASSEWLAGGNEQFF.

Of note for this clone: This sample includes further DNA sequences coding for the same CDR3. This chain links TRBV5-1 with TRBJ1-2; D is possibly TRBD1 (5 bases). Germline CDR1 SGHRS, CDR2 YFSETQ. Trimming stripped 1 base from V and 4 bases from J, with 8 bases between. This CDR3 comprises 13 residues. CDR3 sequence: CASSLSGLYGYTF. The CDR3, as DNA: TGCGCCAGCAGCTTGTCGGGACTCTATGGCTACACCTTC.

The chain is built from TRBV7-9 and TRBJ2-3; no clear D gene. Trimming cost V 2 bases and J 3 bases, with 6 bases left between them. The germline CDR1 and CDR2 sequences are SEHNR and FQNEAQ (reference sequence). CDR3 size: 13 residues. DNA of the CDR3: TGTGCCAGCAGCTTACTTAGAACAGATACGCAGTATTTT. This encodes CASSLLRTDTQYF.